This TCR beta chain comes out of a study of cytomegalovirus exposure and HLA in healthy donors. Study-level results: In a later analysis, at a false discovery rate of 0.05, fewer than 20,000 TCR beta sequences were associated with HLA alleles. Analyzed later, association rates of TCRs varied across HLA loci, with DRB1 most and HLA-C fewest. CMV serostatus was the sole immune exposure data available.

Germline V gene lookup returns CDR1 MGHRA and CDR2 YSYEKL. This CDR3 is built from 15 residues. V lost 0 bases, J lost 6 bases, and 4 bases stayed unmatched. The PCR made use of 60 Vbeta and 13 Jbeta primers. Generated by immunoSEQ multiplex PCR, the TCRdb table keeps only in-frame clones and is missing some. The profile covers over 50,000 clones, with around 87% appearing a single time and 1.4% to 1.5% taken by the ten largest. As regards this clone: Its specificity is unknown. Other DNA sequences in the sample encode the same CDR3.

Material: PBMCs. The chain recombines TRBV4-1 with TRBJ2-3, with 9 bases lining up with TRBD2. The clonotype was recovered from a man younger than 35 in good health and CMV-seronegative. The CDR3 sequence: CASSQERGGPDTQYF. The CDR3 DNA sequence: TGCGCCAGCAGCCAAGAGCGGGGGGGCCCTGATACGCAGTATTTT.